The rows below give T cell receptor beta chains drawn from one sample of a study of blood T cell repertoires in COVID-19. The method was immunoSEQ multiplex PCR; TCRdb's version includes in-frame clones alone and lacks a portion of them. Found here are about 340,000 clones, less than 90% of them singletons; the top ten hold about 7.1%. Material for sequencing was peripheral blood. These receptors all stem from a woman aged 55-69 years with COVID-19, enrolled during active disease. The CDR3 runs from the conserved cysteine through the conserved F or W. The order of the fields is D gene, clone size, V gene, J gene, CDR3 DNA, CDR3 protein. The D gene is left open where the match is weak. For some rows the clone size is stated as once, few or many, or as a class when expanded; others skip it.

>TRBD1|NA|TRBV9|TRBJ2-7
TGTGCCAGCAGCGTCGGGACAGGGGGAGAGCAGTACTTC
CASSVGTGGEQYF
>TRBD2|NA|TRBV19|TRBJ2-5
TGTGCCAGTAGTGCGACTAGCGATGGTACCCAGTACTTC
CASSATSDGTQYF
>TRBD2|NA|TRBV7-8|TRBJ2-7
TGTGCCAGCAGCTCAGGGACTAGCGGGGGTTTCGAGCAGTACTTC
CASSSGTSGGFEQYF
>NA|NA|TRBV6-5|TRBJ1-3
TGTGCCAGCAGTTACCTTTCCCGGGGCTCTGGAAACACCATATATTTT
CASSYLSRGSGNTIYF
>NA|NA|TRBV28|TRBJ1-2
TGTGCCACCTCTAGCCTTAACTATGGCTACACCTTC
CATSSLNYGYTF
>TRBD2|NA|TRBV3-1/TRBV3-2|TRBJ2-5
TGTGCCAGCAGCCAAGATAGGAGAGGTAGCGGGACGCAAGAGACCCAGTACTTC
CASSQDRRGSGTQETQYF
>NA|NA|TRBV5-5|TRBJ1-6
TGTGCCAGCAGCTTGGATGTTTTATTTGCTTGGAGGGCCTATTCACCCCTCCACTTT
CASSLDVLFAWRAYSPLHF
>NA|NA|TRBV19|TRBJ1-3
TGTGCCAGTAGTATAAGAAGAGGACTGGGAAACACCATATATTTT
CASSIRRGLGNTIYF
>TRBD2|NA|TRBV6-2/TRBV6-3|TRBJ2-1
TGTGCCAGCAGTCCCGGGAGGAGGCCCTCCTACAATGAGCAGTTCTTC
CASSPGRRPSYNEQFF
>TRBD1|NA|TRBV7-2|TRBJ1-2
TGTGCCAGCAGCCCGGGACAGACGATACTAAACTATGGCTACACCTTC
CASSPGQTILNYGYTF
>NA|NA|TRBV7-6|TRBJ2-7
TGTGCCAGCAGCTTAAGCCCAGGGGGGTTGGGGTTGGAGCAGTACTTC
CASSLSPGGLGLEQYF
>TRBD2|NA|TRBV5-1|TRBJ2-3
TGCGCCAGCAGCTCAGGTGGACTAGCGGGGGGGAGCACAGATACGCAGTATTTT
CASSSGGLAGGSTDTQYF
>TRBD2|few|TRBV30|TRBJ2-7
TGTGCCTGGAGTATCGGGGGGAGCTCCTACGAGCAGTACTTC
CAWSIGGSSYEQYF
>TRBD2|NA|TRBV7-2|TRBJ2-2
TGTGCCAGCAGCAGGACTAGCGGACCCGGGGAGCTGTTTTTT
CASSRTSGPGELFF
>NA|few|TRBV2|TRBJ1-2
TGTGCCAGCAAGCAACAGGGCTCGAATGGCTACACCTTC
CASKQQGSNGYTF
>NA|NA|TRBV6-5|TRBJ2-7
TGTGCCAGCAGTTACTCGGCAGGGAACCCCTACGAGCAGTACTTC
CASSYSAGNPYEQYF
>NA|NA|TRBV7-2|TRBJ1-5
TGTGCCAGCAGCTTATTCAGGGTAGATCAGCCCCAGCATTTT
CASSLFRVDQPQHF
>NA|few|TRBV30|TRBJ2-5
TGTGCCTGGAGTGTAAGGAGGGAGACCCAGTACTTC
CAWSVRRETQYF
>TRBD1|NA|TRBV29-1|TRBJ2-5
TGCAGCGCTGCCGGGACAGCGGAGACCCAGTACTTC
CSAAGTAETQYF
>NA|NA|TRBV20-1|TRBJ1-1
TGCAGTGCTATTGTAAACACTGAAGCTTTCTTT
CSAIVNTEAFF
>NA|NA|TRBV6-6|TRBJ2-7
TGTGCCACCTCCCCCAGGGTCCACGAGCAGTACTTC
CATSPRVHEQYF
>NA|NA|TRBV7-2|TRBJ2-5
TGTGCCAGCAGCTTAGATATGGGGGCCCAGGAGACCCAGTACTTC
CASSLDMGAQETQYF
>NA|NA|TRBV29-1|TRBJ1-1
TGCAGCGTTCGGAACACTGAAGCTTTCTTT
CSVRNTEAFF
>NA|NA|TRBV5-6|TRBJ1-2
TGTGCCAGCAGGGTGAGCTCCGGGTTGAATGGCTACACCTTC
CASRVSSGLNGYTF
>NA|NA|TRBV7-2|TRBJ1-2
TGTGCCAGCCACGCAGCGGCAGGACTTAACTATGGCTACACCTTC
CASHAAAGLNYGYTF
>NA|NA|TRBV7-8|TRBJ1-4
TGTGCCAGCAGCTTACAGGGGTTGGGTGAAAAACTGTTTTTT
CASSLQGLGEKLFF
>NA|NA|TRBV6-5|TRBJ2-1
TGTGCCAGCAGTTACGACAACTACAATGAGCAGTTCTTC
CASSYDNYNEQFF
>NA|NA|TRBV5-1|TRBJ2-2
TGCGCCAGCAGCTTACCCGAGCGAGGCACCGGGGAGCTGTTTTTT
CASSLPERGTGELFF